This paragraph reports one T cell receptor beta chain. This sample is drawn from a study of technical replicates of blood from four donors. Trimming took off 0 bases at V and 7 bases at J, with 14 bases between the two ends. The CDR3 runs to 15 residues. In germline, CDR1 is SGDLS, CDR2 YYNGEE. The protocol was immunoSEQ multiplex PCR, while the TCRdb copy is restricted to in-frame clones and leaves out a portion. The sample holds approximately 84,000 clones, 95% to 98% seen once. The sample taken for sequencing was T cells isolated from PBMCs. This TCR was recovered from a human donor in good health. The chain combines TRBV9 with TRBJ1-5, with D maybe TRBD1 (6 bases). CDR3 region: CASSVAGRGDQPQHF. The DNA for the CDR3 is TGTGCCAGCAGCGTAGCTGGGAGGGGGGACCAGCCCCAGCATTTT.